This T cell receptor beta chain originates from a study of molecular identifiers for immune sequencing clone quantification. A single record per CDR3 protein comes from TCRdb applying MiXCR to the PCR reads. Among tens of thousands of distinct CDR3 sequences listed, around 18% were seen once. This clonotype has ten or more counts. The sample taken for sequencing was naive CD8+ T cells from blood, with Jurkat cell RNA spiked in. Regarding subset: FACS-sorted CD8+CD4-CCR7+CD45RA+ naive T cells. The clonotype was recovered from a human donor in good health. Some libraries in this study had Jurkat cell RNA spiked in.

The CDR3 DNA follows: TGTGCCAGCAGGGGGACAGATTTCTATGGCTACACCTTC. Translation gives CASRGTDFYGYTF. The chain has TRBV12-3 or TRBV12-4 and TRBJ1-2; 7 positions match TRBD1. The V and J ends lost 6 bases and 4 bases, in that order; junction bases with no gene match: 5. The CDR3 consists of 13 residues.